A single sample gave rise to the 13 T cell receptor beta chains below, sequenced in a study of human T cells and chemical hapten exposure (dated by TCRdb to the early 2020s). Explained via the paper, the time point label denotes: patch test 1, 2 weeks after DPC sensitization. The sample's treatment or condition, from its label and the paper: therapeutic diphenylcyclopropenone sensitization with weekly scalp DPC. Library generation was performed with RACE. TCRdb records NextSeq 500 as the sequencer. TCRdb handled the public reads itself, with Q25 trimming in fastp and clone calling in MiXCR, and kept productive beta chains. When rows share a CDR3 protein, they turn into one entry using the most common DNA and genes. For this sample the table gives around 380,000 distinct CDR3 sequences, of which around 4.8% were detected only once. Under 3% of the sample comes from the top ten. The starting material was whole blood, obtained in connection with sensitization to the hapten diphenylcyclopropenone (DPC). The receptor set was obtained from a woman in her forties or fifties with alopecia areata. Some clones in this sample may be carry-over from other donors' samples.

This clonotype has more than one count but fewer than ten. This sequence joins TRBV6-1 and TRBJ1-4, with D possibly TRBD1 on 6 matching bases. The V end was cut by 8 bases, the J end by 0 bases, with 10 bases between. This CDR3 has 14 amino acids. CDR1 is MNHNS, CDR2 SASEGT, per germline. CDR3 amino acids: CASGRGPTNEKLFF. The CDR3 nucleotides are TGTGCCAGCGGGCGGGGGCCAACTAATGAAAAACTGTTTTTT.

This clonotype was counted at least ten times. The rearrangement uses TRBV27 and TRBJ2-7, with D hard to call. V gave up 4 bases and J gave up 0 bases, with 19 bases separating them. Germline V gene sequence: CDR1 MNHEY, CDR2 SMNVEV (reference sequence). This CDR3 contains 17 residues. The DNA of the CDR3 is TGTGCCAGCAGTTCGACTCCTGTCCGTATTAGCTCCTACGAGCAGTACTTC. This sequence encodes CASSSTPVRISSYEQYF.

This clonotype was counted many times. This rearrangement joins TRBV7-6 to TRBJ2-1; 9 bases align to TRBD2. The CDR3 extends over 16 amino acids. V was pared by 1 base and J by 6 bases, with 7 bases of the junction left unmatched. Germline lookup yields CDR1 SGHVS and CDR2 FNYEAQ. CDR3 DNA: TGTGCCAGCAGCTTAGAGGGCGGGAGGGCCTTCAATGAGCAGTTCTTC. This codes for CASSLEGGRAFNEQFF.

Ten or more counts support this clonotype. The chain is built from TRBV2 and TRBJ2-5, with D maybe TRBD2 (6 bases). Germline CDR1 reads SNHLY; CDR2 reads FYNNEI. Trimming stripped 7 bases from V and 4 bases from J, with 16 bases between. The CDR3 has 14 amino acids. CDR3 amino acids: CASTRDPNGETQYF. CDR3 nucleotides: TGTGCCAGCACGCGGGACCCGAATGGAGAGACCCAGTACTTC.

This clonotype showed up just a few times. The genes are TRBV7-9 and TRBJ1-1; D remains ambiguous. Trimming removed 4 bases at V and 1 base at J, with 7 bases between. CDR1 is SEHNR and CDR2 is FQNEAQ in the germline V gene (reference sequence). There are 13 residues in the CDR3. The chain's CDR3 is CASSSVQNTEAFF. The CDR3 nucleotides read TGTGCCAGCAGCTCAGTACAGAACACTGAAGCTTTCTTT.

This clonotype was detected a few times. The chain links TRBV5-1 to TRBJ2-6; D uncertain. Trimming shortened V by 5 bases and J by 0 bases, and 12 bases separated the two germline ends. Germline V gene sequence: CDR1 SGHRS, CDR2 YFSETQ. This CDR3 has 16 residues. In DNA form, the CDR3 reads TGCGCCAGCAGTCCCTATCACAGCTCTGGGGCCAACGTCCTGACTTTC. This encodes CASSPYHSSGANVLTF.

This clonotype was recorded a few times. This sequence joins TRBV28 and TRBJ2-7; D is unclear. CDR1 MDHEN and CDR2 SYDVKM come from the germline V gene. This CDR3 comprises 12 residues. Trimming took off 6 bases at V and 0 bases at J, with 6 bases between the two ends. The CDR3 spells CASRSGSYEQYF. The CDR3 region has the DNA TGTGCCAGCAGGTCCGGCTCCTACGAGCAGTACTTC.

This clonotype has at least ten counts. The rearrangement joins TRBV2 to TRBJ2-3; TRBD2 might be the D (6 bases). Trimming took 8 bases from V and 0 from J, leaving 12 bases between them. This CDR3 is built from 14 residues. CDR1 is SNHLY and CDR2 is FYNNEI in the germline V gene. The CDR3, as DNA: TGTGCCAGCGATTGGACTACAAGCACAGATACGCAGTATTTT. It encodes CASDWTTSTDTQYF.

This clonotype appeared many times. This chain links TRBV12-3 or TRBV12-4 with TRBJ1-5; D is ambiguous. Trimming left V 5 bases short and J 3 bases short, with 11 bases between. The CDR3 is made up of 14 amino acids. CDR3 nucleotide sequence: TGTGCCAGCAGTCCCGGACCTACCAATCAGCCCCAGCATTTT. As protein: CASSPGPTNQPQHF.

This clonotype has at least ten counts. The rearrangement uses TRBV4-3 and TRBJ2-7; no firm D call. Germline values: CDR1 LGHNA, CDR2 YSLEER. Trimming stripped 0 bases from V and 5 bases from J, with 11 bases between. The CDR3 consists of 14 residues. The CDR3 sequence is CASSQEGRGHEQYF. CDR3 coding DNA: TGCGCCAGCAGCCAAGAAGGGCGCGGTCACGAGCAGTACTTC.

This clonotype was seen a few times. The rearrangement uses TRBV27 and TRBJ1-2, with D unclear. There are 14 residues in the CDR3. Trimming shortened V by 4 bases and J by 2 bases, and 11 bases separated the two germline ends. The germline CDR1 and CDR2 sequences are MNHEY and SMNVEV (reference sequence). CDR3 nucleotide sequence: TGTGCCAGCAGTTCCCTTCCGGCGAACTATGGCTACACCTTC. This translates into CASSSLPANYGYTF.

There are many counts of this clonotype. The CDR3 loop is CSASAAEGQGNPEQYF. DNA of the CDR3: TGCAGTGCTAGTGCCGCGGAGGGACAGGGGAATCCCGAGCAGTACTTC. This chain joins TRBV20-1 and TRBJ2-7; TRBD1 aligns across 10 bases. The junction had 14 bases not matched to a gene; V was cut back by 3 bases and J by 6 bases. The CDR3 has 16 amino acids. Germline V CDR1 and CDR2: DFQATT, SNEGSKA (reference sequence).

CDR3 DNA: TGTGCCAGCAGCAACAATCCGGGACGGGGGAACACTGAAGCTTTCTTT. It is translated as CASSNNPGRGNTEAFF. This rearrangement joins TRBV11-2 to TRBJ1-1; TRBD1 is a possible D gene (5 bases). CDR3 length: 16 residues. Germline CDR1 is SGHAT and CDR2 is FQNNGV. V gave up 5 bases and J gave up 1 base, with 17 bases separating them.